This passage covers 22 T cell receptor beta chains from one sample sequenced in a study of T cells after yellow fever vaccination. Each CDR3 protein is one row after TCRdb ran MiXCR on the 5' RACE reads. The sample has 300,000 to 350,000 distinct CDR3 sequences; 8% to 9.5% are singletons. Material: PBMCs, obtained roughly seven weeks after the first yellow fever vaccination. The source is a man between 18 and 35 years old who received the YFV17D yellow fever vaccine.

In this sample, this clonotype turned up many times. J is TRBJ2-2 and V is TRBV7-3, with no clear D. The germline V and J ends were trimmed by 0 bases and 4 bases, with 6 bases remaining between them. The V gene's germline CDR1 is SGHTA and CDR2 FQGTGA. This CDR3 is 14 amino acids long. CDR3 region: CASSLTATTGELFF. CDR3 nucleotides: TGTGCCAGCAGCTTAACAGCGACCACCGGGGAGCTGTTTTTT.

The CDR3 DNA is TGTGCCAGCAGCCAAGTCCTAGCGGGGCCTAGCCTAAGCACAGATACGCAGTATTTT. Amino acids: CASSQVLAGPSLSTDTQYF. The gene calls are TRBV4-2 and TRBJ2-3; 9 bases match TRBD2. The CDR3 sequence is 19 residues long. With 1 base clipped from V and 0 bases from J, the junction kept 11 bases outside the gene matches. Looked up from germline, CDR1 is LGHNA and CDR2 is YNFKEQ.

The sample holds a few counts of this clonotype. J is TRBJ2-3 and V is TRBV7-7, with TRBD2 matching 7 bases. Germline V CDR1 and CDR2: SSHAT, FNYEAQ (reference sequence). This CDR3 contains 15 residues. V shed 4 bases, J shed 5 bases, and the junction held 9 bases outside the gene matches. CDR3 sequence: CASSYSAGERDTQYF. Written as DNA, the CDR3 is TGTGCCAGCAGCTACTCCGCGGGGGAGAGAGATACGCAGTATTTT.

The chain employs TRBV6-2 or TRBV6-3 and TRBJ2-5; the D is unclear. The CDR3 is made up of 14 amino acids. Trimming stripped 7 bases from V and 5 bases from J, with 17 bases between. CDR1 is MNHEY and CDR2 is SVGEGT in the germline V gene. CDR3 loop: CASTQSWLSETQYF. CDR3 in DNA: TGTGCCAGCACCCAATCATGGTTATCGGAGACCCAGTACTTC.

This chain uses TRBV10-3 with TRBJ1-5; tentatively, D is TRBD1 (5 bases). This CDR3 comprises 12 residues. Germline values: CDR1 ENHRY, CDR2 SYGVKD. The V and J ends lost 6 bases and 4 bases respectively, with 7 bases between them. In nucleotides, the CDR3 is TGTGCCATCAGCGGGGGAAATCAGCCCCAGCATTTT. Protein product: CAISGGNQPQHF.

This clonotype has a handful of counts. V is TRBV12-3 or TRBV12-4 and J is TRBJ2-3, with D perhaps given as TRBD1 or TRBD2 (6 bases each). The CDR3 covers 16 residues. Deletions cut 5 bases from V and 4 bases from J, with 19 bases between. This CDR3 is CASSLGGTGGPDTQYF. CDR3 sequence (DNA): TGTGCCAGCAGTCTAGGCGGGACTGGGGGCCCAGATACGCAGTATTTT.

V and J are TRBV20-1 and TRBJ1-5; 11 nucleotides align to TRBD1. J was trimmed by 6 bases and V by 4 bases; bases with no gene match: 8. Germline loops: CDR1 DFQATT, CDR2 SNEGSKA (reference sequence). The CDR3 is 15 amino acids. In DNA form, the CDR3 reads TGCAGTGCTAAAACCAATGGACAGGGGGCTCAGCCCCAGCATTTT. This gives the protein CSAKTNGQGAQPQHF.

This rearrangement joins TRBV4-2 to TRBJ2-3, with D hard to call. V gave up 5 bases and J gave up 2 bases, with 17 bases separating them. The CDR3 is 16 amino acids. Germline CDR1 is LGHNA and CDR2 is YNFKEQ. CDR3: CASSYGLGTFTDTQYF. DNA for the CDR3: TGTGCCAGCAGCTACGGTTTAGGTACTTTCACAGATACGCAGTATTTT.

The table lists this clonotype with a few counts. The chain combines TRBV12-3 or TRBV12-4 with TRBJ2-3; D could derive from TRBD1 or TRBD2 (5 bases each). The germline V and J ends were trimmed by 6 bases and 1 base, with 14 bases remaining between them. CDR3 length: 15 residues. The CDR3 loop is CASRALGGRTDTQYF. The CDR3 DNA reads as TGTGCCAGCAGGGCCCTTGGGGGACGCACAGATACGCAGTATTTT.

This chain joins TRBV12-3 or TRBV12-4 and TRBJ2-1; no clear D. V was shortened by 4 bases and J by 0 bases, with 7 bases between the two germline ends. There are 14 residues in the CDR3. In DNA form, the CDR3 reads TGTGCCAGCAGTTCTCCCCTCTCCTACAATGAGCAGTTCTTC. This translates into CASSSPLSYNEQFF.

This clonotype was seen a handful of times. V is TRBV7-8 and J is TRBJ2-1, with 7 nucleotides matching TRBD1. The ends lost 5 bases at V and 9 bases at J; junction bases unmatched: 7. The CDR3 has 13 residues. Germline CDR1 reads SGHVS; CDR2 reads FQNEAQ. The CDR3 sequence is CASSSRDSLEQFF. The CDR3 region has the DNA TGTGCCAGCAGCAGCAGGGACAGCCTTGAGCAGTTCTTC.

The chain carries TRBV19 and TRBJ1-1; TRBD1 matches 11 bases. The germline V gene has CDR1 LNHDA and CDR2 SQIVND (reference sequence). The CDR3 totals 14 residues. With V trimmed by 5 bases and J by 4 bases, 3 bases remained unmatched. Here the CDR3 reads CASSVGTGGTEAFF. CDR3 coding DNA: TGTGCCAGTAGTGTCGGGACAGGGGGCACTGAAGCTTTCTTT.

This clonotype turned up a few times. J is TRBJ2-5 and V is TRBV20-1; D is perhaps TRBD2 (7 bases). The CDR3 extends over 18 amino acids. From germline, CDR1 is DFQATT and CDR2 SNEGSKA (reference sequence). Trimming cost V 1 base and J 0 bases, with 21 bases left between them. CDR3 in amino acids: CSARGRRGGPGYQETQYF. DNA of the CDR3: TGCAGTGCTAGAGGTCGTAGGGGGGGGCCAGGGTACCAAGAGACCCAGTACTTC.

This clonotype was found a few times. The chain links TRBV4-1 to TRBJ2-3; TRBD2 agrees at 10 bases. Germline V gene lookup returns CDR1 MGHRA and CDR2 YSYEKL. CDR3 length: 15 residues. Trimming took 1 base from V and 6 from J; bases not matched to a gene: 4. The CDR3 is CASSQVGLAPDTQYF. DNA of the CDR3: TGCGCCAGCAGCCAAGTGGGACTAGCGCCTGATACGCAGTATTTT.

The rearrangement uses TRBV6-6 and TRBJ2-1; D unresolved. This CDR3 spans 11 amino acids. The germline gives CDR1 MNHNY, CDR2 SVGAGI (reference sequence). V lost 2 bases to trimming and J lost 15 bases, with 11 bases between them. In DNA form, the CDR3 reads TGTGCCAGCAGTTACACGGATCAGGTGTTCTTC. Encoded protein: CASSYTDQVFF.

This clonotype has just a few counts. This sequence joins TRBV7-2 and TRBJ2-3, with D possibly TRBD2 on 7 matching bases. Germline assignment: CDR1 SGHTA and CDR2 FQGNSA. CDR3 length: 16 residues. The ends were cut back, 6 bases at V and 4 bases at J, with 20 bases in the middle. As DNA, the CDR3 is TGTGCCAGCAGTTTCGTCGTAGGGGGGGCCGCAGATACGCAGTATTTT. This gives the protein CASSFVVGGAADTQYF.

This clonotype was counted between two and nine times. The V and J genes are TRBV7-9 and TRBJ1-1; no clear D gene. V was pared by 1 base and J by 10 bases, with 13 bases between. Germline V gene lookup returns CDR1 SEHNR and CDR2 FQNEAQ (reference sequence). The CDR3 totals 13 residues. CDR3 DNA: TGTGCCAGCAGCTTAGAAGTCACAAGAGTAGCTTTCTTT. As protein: CASSLEVTRVAFF.

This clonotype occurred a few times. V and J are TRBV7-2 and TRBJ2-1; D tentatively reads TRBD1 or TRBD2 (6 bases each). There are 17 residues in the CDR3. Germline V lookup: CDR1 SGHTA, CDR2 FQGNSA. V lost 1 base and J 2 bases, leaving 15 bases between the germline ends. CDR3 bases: TGTGCCAGCAGCTTAGGCGGTTCGGGGGCCCCCTACAATGAGCAGTTCTTC. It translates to CASSLGGSGAPYNEQFF.

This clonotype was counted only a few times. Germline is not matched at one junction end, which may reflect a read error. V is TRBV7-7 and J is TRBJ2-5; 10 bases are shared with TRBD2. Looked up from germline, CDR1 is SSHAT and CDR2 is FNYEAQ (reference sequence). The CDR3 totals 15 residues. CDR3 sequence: CASSSSGGRAATQYF. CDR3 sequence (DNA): TGTGCTAGCAGCTCTAGCGGGGGCCGGGCGGCGACCCAGTACTTC.

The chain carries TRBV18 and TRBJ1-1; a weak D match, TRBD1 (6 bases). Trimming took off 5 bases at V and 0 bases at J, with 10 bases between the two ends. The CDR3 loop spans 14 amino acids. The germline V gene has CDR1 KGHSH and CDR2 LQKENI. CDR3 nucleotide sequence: TGTGCCAGCTCAGTGGGACATATGAACACTGAAGCTTTCTTT. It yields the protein CASSVGHMNTEAFF.

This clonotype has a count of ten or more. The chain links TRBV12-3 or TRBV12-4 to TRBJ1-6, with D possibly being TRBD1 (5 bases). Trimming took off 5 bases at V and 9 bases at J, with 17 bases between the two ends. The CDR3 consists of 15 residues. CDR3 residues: CASSPQSLGASPLHF. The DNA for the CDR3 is TGTGCCAGCAGTCCCCAGTCCCTAGGGGCTTCACCCCTCCACTTT.

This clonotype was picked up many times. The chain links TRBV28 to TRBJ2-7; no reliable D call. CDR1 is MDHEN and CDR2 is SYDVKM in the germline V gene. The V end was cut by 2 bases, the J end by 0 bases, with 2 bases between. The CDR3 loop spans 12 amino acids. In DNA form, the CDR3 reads TGTGCCAGCAGTTTAGACTCCTACGAGCAGTACGTC. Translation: CASSLDSYEQYV.